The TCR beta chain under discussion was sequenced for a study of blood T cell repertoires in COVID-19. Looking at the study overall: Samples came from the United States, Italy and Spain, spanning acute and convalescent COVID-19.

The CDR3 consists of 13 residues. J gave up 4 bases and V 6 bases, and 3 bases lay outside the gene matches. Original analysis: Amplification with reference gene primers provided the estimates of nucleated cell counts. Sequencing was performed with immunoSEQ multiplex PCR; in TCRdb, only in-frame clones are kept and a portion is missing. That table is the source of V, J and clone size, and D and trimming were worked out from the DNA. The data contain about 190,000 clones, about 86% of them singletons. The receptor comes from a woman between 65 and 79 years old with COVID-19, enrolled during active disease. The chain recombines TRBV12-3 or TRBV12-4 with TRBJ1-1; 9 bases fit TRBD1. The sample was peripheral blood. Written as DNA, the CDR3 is TGTGCCAGCAGGGGGACAGGGACCACTGAAGCTTTCTTT. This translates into CASRGTGTTEAFF.